The present entry profiles one T cell receptor beta chain with its context. Which antigen it targets is not known. No much larger clone exists at a distance of one base, and base qualities are not known. The source of the sample is a study of technical replicates of blood from several donors (dated by TCRdb to the late 2010s). Library construction relied on the immunoSEQ multiplex PCR assay. TCRdb re-hosts the immuneACCESS table, in-frame sequences only. Its copies lack some clones; in the studies checked, an unresolved V gene accounts for under half of them, and the cause for the rest is not known. Recorded for this sample are about 50,000 clones; about 90% of them occurred a single time. The ten largest clones capture about 3.9% of the sample. Taken from cysteine to phenylalanine, the CDR3 has 13 residues. Solely the CDR3 DNA is kept, with 39 bases framed from the first base. The germline V gene (reference sequence) supplies CDR1 SEHNR and CDR2 FQNEAQ. V loses 4 bases of germline sequence and J loses 8 bases, and the interval between the two ends is 11 bases.

The sequence was obtained from a human donor in good health. Some clones in this sample may be carry-over from other donors' samples. The sample was PBMCs. The rearranged segments are TRBV7-9 and TRBJ1-4; the D gene is perhaps TRBD1, from 6 matching bases. The DNA sequence is as follows: TGTGCCAGCAGCTCGTCAGGGGCCGAAAAACTGTTTTTT. Translated, it gives CASSSSGAEKLFF.